This TCR beta chain appears in the sequencing data of a study of shared clonotypes between healthy human individuals. As concerns this clone: The antigen is unknown.

Trimming cost V 5 bases and J 3 bases; bases outside gene matches: 10. The CDR3 is 18 amino acids. Germline values: CDR1 SEHNR, CDR2 FQNEAQ (reference sequence). Each cell subset's genomic DNA was divided evenly among several immunoSEQ plates. Profiled with immunoSEQ multiplex PCR; TCRdb holds only in-frame clones, not every one. There are almost 700,000 clones in the sample; approximately 90% occur only once, and 24% lies in the top ten. General observations from the study: The sharing of 5% to 5.5% of naive CD4 clonotypes was seen across a handful of donors.

CD8 cells classed as naive were CD45RO-negative and positively selected for CCR7, excluding terminally differentiated effector memory CD45RA+ cells. The receptor comes from a man in his thirties or forties in good health. The sample consisted of naive CD8+ T cells sorted from blood. V gene TRBV7-9 combines with J gene TRBJ2-5; TRBD2 aligns across 15 bases. CDR3 bases: TGTGCCAGCAGCCCCTGGACTAGCGGGAGGGCCGGGGAAGAGACCCAGTACTTC. This codes for CASSPWTSGRAGEETQYF.